This paragraph reports one T cell receptor beta chain. Its antigen remains unknown. This record belongs to a study of cytomegalovirus exposure and HLA in healthy donors. Study in general: The study placed approximately 78% of its approximately 360 genotyped donors in the Caucasian-associated ancestry cluster. Study results and limitations: There were several of the most significant clusters that appeared linked to common viral pathogens in a later analysis. There was a cluster of highly shared sequence variants that was likely a sequencing artifact.

The PCR ran on 60 Vbeta and 13 Jbeta primers. Only in-frame clones appear in the TCRdb table, and some are missing; sequencing was by immunoSEQ multiplex PCR. Of under 150,000 clones listed, 67% are singletons. V was clipped by 1 base and J by 1 base, with 10 bases between them. Germline CDR1 is SGHTA and CDR2 is FQGNSA. CDR3 size: 15 residues. The chain is built from TRBV7-2 and TRBJ1-1, with D possibly being TRBD1 (5 bases). This TCR derives from a young man in good health and CMV-seropositive. The specimen sequenced was PBMCs. This CDR3 reads CASSLGGRKNTEAFF. As DNA, the CDR3 is TGTGCCAGCAGCTTAGGGGGCAGGAAGAACACTGAAGCTTTCTTT.